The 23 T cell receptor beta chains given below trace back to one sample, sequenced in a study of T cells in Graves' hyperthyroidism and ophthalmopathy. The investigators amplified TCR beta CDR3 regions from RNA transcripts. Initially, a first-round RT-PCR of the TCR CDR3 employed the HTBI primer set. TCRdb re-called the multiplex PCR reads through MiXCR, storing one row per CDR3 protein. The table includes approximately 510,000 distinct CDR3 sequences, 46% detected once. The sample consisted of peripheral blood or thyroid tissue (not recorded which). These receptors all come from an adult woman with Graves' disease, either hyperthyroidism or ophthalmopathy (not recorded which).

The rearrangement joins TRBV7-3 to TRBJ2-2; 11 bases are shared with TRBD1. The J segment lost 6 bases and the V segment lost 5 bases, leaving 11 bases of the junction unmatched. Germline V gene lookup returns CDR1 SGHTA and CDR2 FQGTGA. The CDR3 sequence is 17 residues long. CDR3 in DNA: TGTGCCAGCAGCCCACGAGACCGGGACAGGGGGGCCGGGGAGCTGTTTTTT. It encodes CASSPRDRDRGAGELFF.

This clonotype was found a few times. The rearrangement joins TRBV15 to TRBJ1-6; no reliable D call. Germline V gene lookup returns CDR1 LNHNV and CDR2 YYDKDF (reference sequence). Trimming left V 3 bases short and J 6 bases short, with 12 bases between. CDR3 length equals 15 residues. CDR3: CATSSARAINSPLHF. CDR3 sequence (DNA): TGTGCCACCAGCAGTGCAAGGGCAATTAATTCACCCCTCCACTTT. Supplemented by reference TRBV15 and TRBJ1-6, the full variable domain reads DAMVIQNPRYQVTQFGKPVTLSCSQTLNHNVMYWYQQKSSQAPKLLFHYYDKDFNNEADTPDNFQSRRPNTSFCFLDIRSPGLGDTAMYLCATSSARAINSPLHFGNGTRLTVT.

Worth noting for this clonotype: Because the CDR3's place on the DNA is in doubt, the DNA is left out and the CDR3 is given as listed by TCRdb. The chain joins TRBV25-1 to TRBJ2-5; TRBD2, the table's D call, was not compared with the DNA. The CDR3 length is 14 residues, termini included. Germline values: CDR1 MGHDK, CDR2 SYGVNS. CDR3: CACSASRQVETQYF.

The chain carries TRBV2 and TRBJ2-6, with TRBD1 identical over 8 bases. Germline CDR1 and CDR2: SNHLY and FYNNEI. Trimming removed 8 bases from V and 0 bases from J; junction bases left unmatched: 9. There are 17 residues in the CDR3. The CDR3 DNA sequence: TGTGCCAGCCGGACAGGGACAGAGTTCTCTGGGGCCAACGTCCTGACTTTC. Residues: CASRTGTEFSGANVLTF.

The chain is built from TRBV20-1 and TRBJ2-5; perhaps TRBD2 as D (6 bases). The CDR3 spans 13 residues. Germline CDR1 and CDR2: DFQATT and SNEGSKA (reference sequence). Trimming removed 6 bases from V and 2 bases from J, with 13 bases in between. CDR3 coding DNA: TGCAGTGCCGTTCCCGGGGGTCAAGAGACCCAGTACTTC. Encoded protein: CSAVPGGQETQYF.

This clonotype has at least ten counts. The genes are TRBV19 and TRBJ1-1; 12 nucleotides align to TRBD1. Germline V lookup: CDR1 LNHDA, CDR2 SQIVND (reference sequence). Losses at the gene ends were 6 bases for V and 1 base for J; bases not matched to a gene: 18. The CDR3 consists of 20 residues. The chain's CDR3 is CASSTFRDRGRKGGNTEAFF. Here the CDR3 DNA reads TGTGCCAGTAGCACCTTCCGGGACAGGGGGCGCAAAGGGGGGAACACTGAAGCTTTCTTT.

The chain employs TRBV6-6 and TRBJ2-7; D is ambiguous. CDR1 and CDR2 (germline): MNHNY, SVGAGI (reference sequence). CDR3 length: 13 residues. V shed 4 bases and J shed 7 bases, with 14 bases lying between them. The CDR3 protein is CASSLMRTGEQYF. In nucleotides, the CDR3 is TGTGCCAGCAGTTTAATGAGGACCGGTGAGCAGTACTTC.

Here the CDR3 reads CATSSYFEGSGELFF. The CDR3 coding sequence is TGTGCCACCAGCTCCTATTTCGAGGGCTCCGGGGAGCTGTTTTTT. This chain connects TRBV15 to TRBJ2-2, with a weak D call TRBD2 (5 bases). Deletions cut 5 bases from V and 6 bases from J, with 16 bases between. The CDR3 length is 15 residues. Germline CDR1 is LNHNV and CDR2 is YYDKDF (reference sequence).

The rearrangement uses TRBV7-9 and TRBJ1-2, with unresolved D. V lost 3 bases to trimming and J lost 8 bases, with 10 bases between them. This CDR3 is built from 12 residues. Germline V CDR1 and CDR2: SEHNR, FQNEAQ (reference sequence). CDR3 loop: CASSFSSGGYTF. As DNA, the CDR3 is TGTGCCAGCAGCTTCTCGTCGGGCGGCTACACCTTC.

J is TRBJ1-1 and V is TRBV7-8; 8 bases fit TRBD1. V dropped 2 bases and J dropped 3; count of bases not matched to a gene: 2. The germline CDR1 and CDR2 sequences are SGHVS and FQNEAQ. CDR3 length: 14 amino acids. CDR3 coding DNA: TGTGCCAGCAGCTTAAGACAGGGGCACACTGAAGCTTTCTTT. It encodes CASSLRQGHTEAFF.

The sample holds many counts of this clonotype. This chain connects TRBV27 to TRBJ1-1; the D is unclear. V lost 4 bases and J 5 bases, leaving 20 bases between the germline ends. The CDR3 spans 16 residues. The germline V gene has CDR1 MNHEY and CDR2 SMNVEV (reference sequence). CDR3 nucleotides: TGTGCCAGCAGTTACGCGGCAGGCCAAAGAGAAACTGAAGCTTTCTTT. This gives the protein CASSYAAGQRETEAFF.

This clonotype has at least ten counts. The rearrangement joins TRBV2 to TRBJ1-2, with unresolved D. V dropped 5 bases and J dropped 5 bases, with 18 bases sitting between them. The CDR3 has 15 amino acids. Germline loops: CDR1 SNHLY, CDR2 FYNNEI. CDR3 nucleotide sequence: TGTGCCAGCAGTCACCCCGGTGGCCGGGCTTATGGCTACACCTTC. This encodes CASSHPGGRAYGYTF.

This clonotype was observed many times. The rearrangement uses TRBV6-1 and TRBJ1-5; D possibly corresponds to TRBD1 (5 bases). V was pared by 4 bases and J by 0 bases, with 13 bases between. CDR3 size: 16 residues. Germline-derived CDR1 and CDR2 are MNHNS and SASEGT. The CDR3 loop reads CASSVVFGGSNQPQHF. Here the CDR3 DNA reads TGTGCCAGCAGTGTTGTCTTCGGGGGTAGCAATCAGCCCCAGCATTTT.

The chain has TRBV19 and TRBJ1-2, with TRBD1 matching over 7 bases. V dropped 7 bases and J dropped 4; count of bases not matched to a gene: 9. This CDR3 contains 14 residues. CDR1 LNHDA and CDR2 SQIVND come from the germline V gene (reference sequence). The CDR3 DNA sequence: TGTGCCAGTACCAAAGACCGGACAGGCTATGGCTACACCTTC. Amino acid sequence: CASTKDRTGYGYTF.

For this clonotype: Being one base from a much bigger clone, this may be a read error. In nucleotides, the CDR3 is TGCGCCAGCAGCCCGAGACAGGGTGCTGGAGCTTTCTTT. Its protein is CASSPRQGAGAFF. This chain links TRBV5-1 with TRBJ1-1; 7 nucleotides line up with TRBD1. From germline, CDR1 is SGHRS and CDR2 YFSETQ. CDR3 length: 13 residues. V lost 4 bases, J lost 10 bases, and 10 bases stayed unmatched.

The CDR3 sequence: CASSFQGSPSGNTIYF. In DNA, the CDR3 is TGTGCCAGCAGCTTCCAGGGTTCCCCCTCTGGAAACACCATATATTTT. This rearrangement joins TRBV7-4 to TRBJ1-3, with D possibly being TRBD1 (5 bases). CDR1 SGHVT and CDR2 SQSDAQ come from the germline V gene. V lost 3 bases, J lost 0 bases, and 12 bases lay in between. The CDR3 totals 16 residues.

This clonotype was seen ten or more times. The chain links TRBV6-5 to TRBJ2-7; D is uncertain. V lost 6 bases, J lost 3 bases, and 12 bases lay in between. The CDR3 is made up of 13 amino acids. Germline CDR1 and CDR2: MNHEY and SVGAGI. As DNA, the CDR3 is TGTGCCAGCAGACCCCGTACGGGCTACGAGCAGTACTTC. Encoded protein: CASRPRTGYEQYF.

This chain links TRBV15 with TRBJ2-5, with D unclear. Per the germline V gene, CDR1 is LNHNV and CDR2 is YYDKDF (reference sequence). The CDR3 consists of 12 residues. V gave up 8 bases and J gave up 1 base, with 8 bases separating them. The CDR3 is CATGYSQETQYF. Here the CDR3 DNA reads TGTGCCACCGGGTACTCCCAAGAGACCCAGTACTTC.

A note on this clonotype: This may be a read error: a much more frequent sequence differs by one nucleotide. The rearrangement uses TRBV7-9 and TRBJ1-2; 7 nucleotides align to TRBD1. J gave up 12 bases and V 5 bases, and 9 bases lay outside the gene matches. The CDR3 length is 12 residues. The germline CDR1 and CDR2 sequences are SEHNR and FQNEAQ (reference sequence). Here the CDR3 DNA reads TGTGCCAGCAGCGCGGGACAGACGGGCCACACCTTC. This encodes CASSAGQTGHTF.

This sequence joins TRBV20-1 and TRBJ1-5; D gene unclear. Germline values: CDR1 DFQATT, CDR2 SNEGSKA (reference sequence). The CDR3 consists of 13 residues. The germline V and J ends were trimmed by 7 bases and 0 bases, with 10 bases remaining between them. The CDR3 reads CSGVADSNQPQHF. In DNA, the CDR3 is TGCAGTGGGGTGGCGGATAGCAATCAGCCCCAGCATTTT.

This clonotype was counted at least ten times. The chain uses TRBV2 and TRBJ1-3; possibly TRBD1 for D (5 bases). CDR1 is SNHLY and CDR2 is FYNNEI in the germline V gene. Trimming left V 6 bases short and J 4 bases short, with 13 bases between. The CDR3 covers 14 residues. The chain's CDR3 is CASSERQFGNTIYF. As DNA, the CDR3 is TGTGCCAGCAGCGAAAGACAGTTCGGAAACACCATATATTTT.

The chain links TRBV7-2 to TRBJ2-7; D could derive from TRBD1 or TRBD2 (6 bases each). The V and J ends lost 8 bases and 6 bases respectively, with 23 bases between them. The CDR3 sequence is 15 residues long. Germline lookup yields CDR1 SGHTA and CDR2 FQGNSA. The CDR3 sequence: CASPNARDTAGEQYF. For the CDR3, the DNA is TGTGCCAGCCCGAACGCCCGGGACACAGCGGGCGAGCAGTACTTC.

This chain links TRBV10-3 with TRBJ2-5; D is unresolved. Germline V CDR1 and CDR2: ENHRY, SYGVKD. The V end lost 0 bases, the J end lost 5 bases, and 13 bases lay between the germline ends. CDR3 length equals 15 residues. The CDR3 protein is CAISESMASWETQYF. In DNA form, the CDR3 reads TGTGCCATCAGTGAGTCGATGGCGTCGTGGGAGACCCAGTACTTC.